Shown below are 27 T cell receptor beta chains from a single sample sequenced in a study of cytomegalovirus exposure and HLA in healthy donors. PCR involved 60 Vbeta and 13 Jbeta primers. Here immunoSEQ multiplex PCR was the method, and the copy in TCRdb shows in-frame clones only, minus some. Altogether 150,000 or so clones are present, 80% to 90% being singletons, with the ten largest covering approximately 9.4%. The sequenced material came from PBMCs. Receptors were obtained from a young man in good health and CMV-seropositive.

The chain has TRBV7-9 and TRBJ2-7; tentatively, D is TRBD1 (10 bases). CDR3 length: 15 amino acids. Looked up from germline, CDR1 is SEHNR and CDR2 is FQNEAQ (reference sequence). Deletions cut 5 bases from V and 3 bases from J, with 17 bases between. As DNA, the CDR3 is TGTGCCAGCAGCGCTAGCGGGACAGGGGACTACGAGCAGTACTTC. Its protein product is CASSASGTGDYEQYF. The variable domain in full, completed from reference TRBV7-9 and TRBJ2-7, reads DTGVSQNPRHKITKRGQNVTFRCDPISEHNRLYWYRQTLGQGPEFLTYFQNEAQLEKSRLLSDRFSAERPKGSFSTLEIQRTEQGDSAMYLCASSASGTGDYEQYFGPGTRLTVT.

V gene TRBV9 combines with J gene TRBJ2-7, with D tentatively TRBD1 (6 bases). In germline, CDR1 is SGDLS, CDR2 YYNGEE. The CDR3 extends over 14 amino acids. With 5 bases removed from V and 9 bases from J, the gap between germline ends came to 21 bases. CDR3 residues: CASSGSTGTRGQYF. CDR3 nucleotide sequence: TGTGCCAGCAGTGGTTCTACCGGGACACGGGGGCAGTACTTC.

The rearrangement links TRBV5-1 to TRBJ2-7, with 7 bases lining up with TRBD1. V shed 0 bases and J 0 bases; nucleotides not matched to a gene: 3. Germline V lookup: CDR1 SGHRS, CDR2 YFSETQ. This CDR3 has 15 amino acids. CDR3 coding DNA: TGCGCCAGCAGCTTGGATACAGGGGCCTCCTACGAGCAGTACTTC. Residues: CASSLDTGASYEQYF.

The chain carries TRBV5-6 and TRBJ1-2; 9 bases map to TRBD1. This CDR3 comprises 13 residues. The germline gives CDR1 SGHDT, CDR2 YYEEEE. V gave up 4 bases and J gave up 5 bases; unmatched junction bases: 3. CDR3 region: CASSRGQGYGYTF. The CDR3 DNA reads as TGTGCCAGCAGCCGGGGACAGGGATATGGCTACACCTTC. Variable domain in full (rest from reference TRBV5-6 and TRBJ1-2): DAGVTQSPTHLIKTRGQQVTLRCSPKSGHDTVSWYQQALGQGPQFIFQYYEEEERQRGNFPDRFSGHQFPNYSSELNVNALLLGDSALYLCASSRGQGYGYTFGSGTRLTVV.

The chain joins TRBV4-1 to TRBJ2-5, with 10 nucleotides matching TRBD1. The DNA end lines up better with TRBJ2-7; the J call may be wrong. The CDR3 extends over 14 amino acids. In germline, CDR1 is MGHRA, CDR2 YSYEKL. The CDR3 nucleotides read TGCGCCAGCAGCCAGGGACAGGGGTCCTACGAGCAGTACTTC. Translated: CASSQGQGSYEQYF.

CDR3 nucleotide sequence: TGTGCCAGCAGCTCAAACAGGGGTGACGCCTACAATGAGCAGTTCTTC. Translation gives CASSSNRGDAYNEQFF. The chain carries TRBV7-9 and TRBJ2-1, with 7 bases aligning to TRBD1. CDR1 and CDR2 from the germline V gene are SEHNR and FQNEAQ (reference sequence). The length of the CDR3 is 16 residues. Losses at the gene ends were 4 bases for V and 2 bases for J; bases not matched to a gene: 8.

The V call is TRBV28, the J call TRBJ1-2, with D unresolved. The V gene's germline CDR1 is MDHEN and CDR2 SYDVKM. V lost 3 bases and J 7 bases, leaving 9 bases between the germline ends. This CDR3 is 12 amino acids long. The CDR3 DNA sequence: TGTGCCAGCAGTTTGTTGGCCGCTGGCTACACCTTC. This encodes CASSLLAAGYTF.

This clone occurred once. In DNA form, the CDR3 reads TGTGCCAGCAGCGTAGGGGAAAGGGGAAATATCTACGAGCAGTACTTC. It is translated as CASSVGERGNIYEQYF. The chain combines TRBV9 with TRBJ2-5; D perhaps matches TRBD1 (5 bases). TRBJ2-7 explains the end of the DNA better; the J call may be wrong. The length of the CDR3 is 16 residues. In germline, CDR1 is SGDLS, CDR2 YYNGEE.

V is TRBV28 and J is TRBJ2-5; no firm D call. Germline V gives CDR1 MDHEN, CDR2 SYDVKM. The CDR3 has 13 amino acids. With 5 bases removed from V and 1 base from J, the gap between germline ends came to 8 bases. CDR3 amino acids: CASSLRIQETQYF. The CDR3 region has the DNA TGTGCCAGCAGTCTTCGTATCCAAGAGACCCAGTACTTC.

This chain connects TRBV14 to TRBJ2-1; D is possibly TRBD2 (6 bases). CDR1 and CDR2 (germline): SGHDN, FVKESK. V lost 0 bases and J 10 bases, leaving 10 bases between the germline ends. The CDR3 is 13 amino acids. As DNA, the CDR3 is TGTGCCAGCAGCCAAGAGCGGGACTCGGAGCAGTTCTTC. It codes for CASSQERDSEQFF.

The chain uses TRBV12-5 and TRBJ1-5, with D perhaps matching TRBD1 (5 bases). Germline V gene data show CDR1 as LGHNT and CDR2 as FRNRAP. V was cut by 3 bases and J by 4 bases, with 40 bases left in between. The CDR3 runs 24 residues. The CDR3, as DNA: TGTGCTAGTGGTTTTTTTCCCCTATCACTCCTATCATGGGGGGACCGAGACGAAAATCAGCCCCAGCATTTT. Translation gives CASGFFPLSLLSWGDRDENQPQHF.

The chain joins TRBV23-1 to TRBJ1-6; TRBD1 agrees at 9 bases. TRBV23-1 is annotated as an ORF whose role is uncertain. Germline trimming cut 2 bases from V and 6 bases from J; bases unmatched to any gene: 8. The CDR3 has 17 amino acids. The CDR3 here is CASSQRNRGLSNSPLHF. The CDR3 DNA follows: TGCGCCAGCAGTCAACGAAACAGGGGGCTAAGTAATTCACCCCTCCACTTT.

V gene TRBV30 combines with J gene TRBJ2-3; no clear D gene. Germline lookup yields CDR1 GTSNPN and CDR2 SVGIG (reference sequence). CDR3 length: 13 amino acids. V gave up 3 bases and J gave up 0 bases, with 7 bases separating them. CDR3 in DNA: TGTGCCTGGAGCCCCCTTAGCACAGATACGCAGTATTTT. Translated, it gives CAWSPLSTDTQYF. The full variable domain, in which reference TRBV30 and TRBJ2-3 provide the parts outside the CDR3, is SQTIHQWPATLVQPVGSPLSLECTVEGTSNPNLYWYRQAAGRGLQLLFYSVGIGQISSEVPQNLSASRPQDRQFILSSKKLLLSDSGFYLCAWSPLSTDTQYFGPGTRLTVL.

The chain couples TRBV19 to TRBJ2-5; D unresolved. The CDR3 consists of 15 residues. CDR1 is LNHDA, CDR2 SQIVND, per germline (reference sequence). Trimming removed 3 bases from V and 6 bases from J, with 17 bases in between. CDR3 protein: CASSIAAGWQKTQYF. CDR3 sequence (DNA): TGTGCCAGTAGTATTGCTGCAGGATGGCAAAAGACCCAGTACTTC.

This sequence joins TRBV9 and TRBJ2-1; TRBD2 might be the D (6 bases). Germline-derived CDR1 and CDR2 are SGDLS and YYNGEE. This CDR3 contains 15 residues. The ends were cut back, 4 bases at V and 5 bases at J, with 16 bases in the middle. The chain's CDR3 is CASSPNPGGNNEQFF. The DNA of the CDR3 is TGTGCCAGCAGCCCGAACCCCGGCGGGAACAATGAGCAGTTCTTC. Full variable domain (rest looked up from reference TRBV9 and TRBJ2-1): DSGVTQTPKHLITATGQRVTLRCSPRSGDLSVYWYQQSLDQGLQFLIQYYNGEERAKGNILERFSAQQFPDLHSELNLSSLELGDSALYFCASSPNPGGNNEQFFGPGTRLTVL.

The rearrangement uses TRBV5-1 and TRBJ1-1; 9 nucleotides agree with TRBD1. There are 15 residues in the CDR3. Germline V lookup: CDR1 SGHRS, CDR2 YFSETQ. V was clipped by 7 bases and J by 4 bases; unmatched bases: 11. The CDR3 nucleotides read TGCGCCAGCGCCCAAATTACAGGGGGCATCACTGAAGCTTTCTTT. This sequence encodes CASAQITGGITEAFF.

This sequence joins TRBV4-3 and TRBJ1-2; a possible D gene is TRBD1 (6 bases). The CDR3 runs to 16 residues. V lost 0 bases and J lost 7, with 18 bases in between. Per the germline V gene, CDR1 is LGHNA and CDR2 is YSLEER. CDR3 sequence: CASSQESRQAWGGYTF. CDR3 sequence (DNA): TGCGCCAGCAGCCAAGAGTCCAGACAGGCCTGGGGTGGCTACACCTTC.

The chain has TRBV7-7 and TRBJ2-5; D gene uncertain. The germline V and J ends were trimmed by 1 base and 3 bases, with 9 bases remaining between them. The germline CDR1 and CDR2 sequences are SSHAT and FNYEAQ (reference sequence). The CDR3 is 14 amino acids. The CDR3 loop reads CASSLVGPKETQYF. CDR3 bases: TGTGCCAGCAGCTTAGTGGGCCCCAAAGAGACCCAGTACTTC.

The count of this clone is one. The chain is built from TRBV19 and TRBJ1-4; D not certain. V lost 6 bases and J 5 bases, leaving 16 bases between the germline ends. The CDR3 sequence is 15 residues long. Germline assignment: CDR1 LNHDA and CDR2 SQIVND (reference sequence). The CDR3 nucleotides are TGTGCCAGTAGGGGTCCCGGGAGCCAGAATGAAAAACTGTTTTTT. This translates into CASRGPGSQNEKLFF.

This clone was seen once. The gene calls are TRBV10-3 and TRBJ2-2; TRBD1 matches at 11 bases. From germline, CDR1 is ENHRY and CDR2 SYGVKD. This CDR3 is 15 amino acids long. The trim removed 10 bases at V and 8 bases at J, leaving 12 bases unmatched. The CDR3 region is CATLEPGQGVGELFF. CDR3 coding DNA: TGTGCCACCCTTGAACCGGGACAGGGGGTGGGGGAGCTGTTTTTT.

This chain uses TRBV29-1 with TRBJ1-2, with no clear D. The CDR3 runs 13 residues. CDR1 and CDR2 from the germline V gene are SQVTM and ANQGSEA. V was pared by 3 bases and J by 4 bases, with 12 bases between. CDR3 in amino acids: CSVDAGASYGYTF. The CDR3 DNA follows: TGCAGCGTTGATGCGGGCGCCTCCTATGGCTACACCTTC.

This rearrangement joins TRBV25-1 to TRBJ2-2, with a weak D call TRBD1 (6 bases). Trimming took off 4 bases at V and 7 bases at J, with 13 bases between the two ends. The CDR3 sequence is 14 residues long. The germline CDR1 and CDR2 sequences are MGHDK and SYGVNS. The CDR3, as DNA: TGTGCCAGCAGTGGTACAGGGTGGATCGGGGAGCTGTTTTTT. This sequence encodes CASSGTGWIGELFF. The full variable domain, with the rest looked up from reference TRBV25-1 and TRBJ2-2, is EADIYQTPRYLVIGTGKKITLECSQTMGHDKMYWYQQDPGMELHLIHYSYGVNSTEKGDLSSESTVSRIRTEHFPLTLESARPSHTSQYLCASSGTGWIGELFFGEGSRLTVL.

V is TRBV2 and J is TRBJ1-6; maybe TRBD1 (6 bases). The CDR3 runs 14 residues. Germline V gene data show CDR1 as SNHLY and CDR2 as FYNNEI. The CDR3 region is CGWAGGGGHSPLHF. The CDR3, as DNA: TGTGGATGGGCTGGGGGGGGCGGGCATTCACCCCTCCACTTT.

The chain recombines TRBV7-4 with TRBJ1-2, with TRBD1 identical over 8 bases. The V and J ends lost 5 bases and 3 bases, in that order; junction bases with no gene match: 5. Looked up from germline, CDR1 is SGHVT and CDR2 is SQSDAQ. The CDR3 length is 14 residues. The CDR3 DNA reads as TGTGCCAGCAGCCCGTTGGACAGGGACTATGGCTACACCTTC. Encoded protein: CASSPLDRDYGYTF.

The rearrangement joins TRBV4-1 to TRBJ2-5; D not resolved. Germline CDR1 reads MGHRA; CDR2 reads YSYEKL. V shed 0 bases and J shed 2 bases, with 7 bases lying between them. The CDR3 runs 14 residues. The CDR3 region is CASSQEGRQETQYF. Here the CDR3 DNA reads TGCGCCAGCAGCCAAGAGGGCAGACAAGAGACCCAGTACTTC.

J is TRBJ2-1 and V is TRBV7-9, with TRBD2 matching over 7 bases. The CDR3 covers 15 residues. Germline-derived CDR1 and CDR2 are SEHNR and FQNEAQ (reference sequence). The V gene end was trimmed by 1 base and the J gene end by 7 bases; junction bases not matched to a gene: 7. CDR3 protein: CASSLVGRGGNEQFF. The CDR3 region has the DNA TGTGCCAGCAGCTTAGTCGGACGGGGAGGGAATGAGCAGTTCTTC.

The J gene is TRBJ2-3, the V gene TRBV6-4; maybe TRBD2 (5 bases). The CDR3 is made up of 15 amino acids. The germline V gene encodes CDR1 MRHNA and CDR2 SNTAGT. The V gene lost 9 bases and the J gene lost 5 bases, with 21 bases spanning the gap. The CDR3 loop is CASRRTGSPEDTQYF. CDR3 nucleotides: TGTGCCAGTAGGAGAACGGGGTCCCCGGAAGATACGCAGTATTTT.